This TCR beta chain originates from a study of OX40 agonist ivuxolimab in advanced cancers. Sequencing was performed with immunoSEQ multiplex PCR; in TCRdb, only in-frame clones are kept and a portion is missing. The sample holds 77,000 or so clones, approximately 85% seen once. Looked up from germline, CDR1 is MNHNS and CDR2 is SASEGT. V gave up 2 bases and J gave up 4 bases, with 14 bases separating them. CDR3 length: 15 amino acids. The chain carries TRBV6-1 and TRBJ1-1, with D unclear. Here the sequenced sample was CD4+ or CD8+ T cells sorted from blood, taken in a trial of the OX40 agonist ivuxolimab. This receptor was taken from an adult with an advanced solid tumor such as melanoma, head and neck, liver or kidney cancer. CDR3 amino acids: CASSEFGDGSTEAFF. The DNA of the CDR3 is TGTGCCAGCAGTGAATTTGGGGATGGGAGCACTGAAGCTTTCTTT.